What follows are 25 T cell receptor beta chains derived from one specimen sequenced in a study of PD-L1 blockade in urothelial cancer (TCRdb year 2017). Library method: the immunoSEQ multiplex PCR assay. TCRdb re-hosts the immuneACCESS table, in-frame sequences only. Its copies lack some clones; in the studies checked, an unresolved V gene accounts for under half of them, and the cause for the rest is not known. The sample profile shows 120,000 or so clones; about 82% of them were found once. The ten biggest clones cover 2% to 2.5% of the sample. The sample's time point, from its label and the paper: peripheral blood 6 weeks after treatment start. The material was PBMCs, obtained around atezolizumab (anti-PD-L1) treatment. These receptors originate from a man in his forties or fifties with urothelial cancer.

The chain combines TRBV30 with TRBJ2-4, with a possible D match to TRBD2 (5 bases). V was clipped by 2 bases and J by 10 bases, with 24 bases between them. This CDR3 comprises 16 residues. CDR1 is GTSNPN, CDR2 SVGIG, per germline (reference sequence). CDR3: CAWSISRTRTSEIQYF. The CDR3 coding sequence is TGTGCCTGGAGTATCTCTCGGACCCGGACTTCTGAAATTCAGTACTTC.

This clone came up once. The DNA for the CDR3 is TGTGCCAGCAGCTTGGGCGGGGCAGGCGCCAATCAGCCCCAGCATTTT. Translated, it gives CASSLGGAGANQPQHF. This sequence joins TRBV5-5 and TRBJ1-5; D may be TRBD1 (5 bases). This CDR3 spans 16 amino acids. V was shortened by 0 bases and J by 3 bases, with 13 bases between the two germline ends. CDR1 and CDR2 from the germline V gene are SGHKS and YYEKEE (reference sequence). The entire variable domain, with the rest obtained from reference TRBV5-5 and TRBJ1-5, is as follows: DAGVTQSPTHLIKTRGQQVTLRCSPISGHKSVSWYQQVLGQGPQFIFQYYEKEERGRGNFPDRFSARQFPNYSSELNVNALLLGDSALYLCASSLGGAGANQPQHFGDGTRLSIL.

The chain recombines TRBV4-2 with TRBJ2-1; TRBD2 agrees at 8 bases. V gave up 2 bases and J gave up 5 bases; unmatched junction bases: 8. The germline V gene has CDR1 LGHNA and CDR2 YNFKEQ. The CDR3 spans 16 residues. As DNA, the CDR3 is TGTGCCAGCAGCCAACTGGCGGGAGGTCTAAACAATGAGCAGTTCTTC. Encoded protein: CASSQLAGGLNNEQFF.

On this clone itself: Germline and junction disagree at one end, which may indicate a read error. The rearrangement uses TRBV5-4 and TRBJ2-7, with D perhaps TRBD2 (5 bases). Germline lookup yields CDR1 SGHNT and CDR2 YYREEE (reference sequence). The CDR3 sequence is 14 residues long. The CDR3 spells CASSLDSPLYEQYF. CDR3 in DNA: TGTGCCAGCAGTTTGGACTCGCCCCTCTACGAGCAGTACTTC.

V is TRBV27 and J is TRBJ2-1; 10 bases are shared with TRBD2. Germline V gives CDR1 MNHEY, CDR2 SMNVEV (reference sequence). With V trimmed by 2 bases and J by 15 bases, 10 bases remained unmatched. This CDR3 has 14 residues. The CDR3 is CASSLANPLAGWFF. CDR3 DNA: TGTGCCAGCAGTTTAGCCAACCCACTAGCGGGATGGTTCTTC.

This clone came up a few times. The V call is TRBV7-2, the J call TRBJ2-1, with TRBD2 as a possible D gene (7 bases). This CDR3 comprises 17 residues. The germline CDR1 and CDR2 sequences are SGHTA and FQGNSA. Trimming shortened V by 10 bases and J by 9 bases, and 31 bases separated the two germline ends. CDR3 nucleotide sequence: TGTGCCATGGGGGGGCGCGTCGAGGGGGGGCGGACGGGTGAGCAGTTCTTC. Residues: CAMGGRVEGGRTGEQFF. Supplemented by reference TRBV7-2 and TRBJ2-1, the full variable domain reads GAGVSQSPSNKVTEKGKDVELRCDPISGHTALYWYRQSLGQGLEFLIYFQGNSAPDKSGLPSDRFSAERTGGSVSTLTIQRTQQEDSAVYLCAMGGRVEGGRTGEQFFGPGTRLTVL.

This clone has a handful of counts. The rearrangement links TRBV27 to TRBJ1-1; a possible D gene is TRBD1 (5 bases). CDR1 is MNHEY, CDR2 SMNVEV, per germline (reference sequence). V was trimmed by 3 bases and J by 5 bases, leaving 16 bases between them. This CDR3 is 15 amino acids long. The CDR3 here is CASSFGGVTGTEAFF. CDR3 nucleotide sequence: TGTGCCAGCAGTTTCGGGGGGGTTACGGGAACTGAAGCTTTCTTT.

The chain carries TRBV5-1 and TRBJ1-3; unclear D gene. V was clipped by 0 bases and J by 1 base, with 11 bases between them. Germline V gives CDR1 SGHRS, CDR2 YFSETQ. CDR3 length: 16 residues. Written as DNA, the CDR3 is TGCGCCAGCAGCTTGGCTCTGGCGGGGTCTGGAAACACCATATATTTT. This sequence encodes CASSLALAGSGNTIYF.

The V call is TRBV7-9, the J call TRBJ2-3; 14 bases are shared with TRBD2. CDR3 length: 17 amino acids. In germline, CDR1 is SEHNR, CDR2 FQNEAQ (reference sequence). Germline trimming cut 4 bases from V and 5 bases from J; bases unmatched to any gene: 8. The DNA for the CDR3 is TGTGCCAGCAGCTCGACGGGACTAGCGGGAGCGGGAGATACGCAGTATTTT. Translated: CASSSTGLAGAGDTQYF.

The chain carries TRBV19 and TRBJ2-7, with 12 bases fitting TRBD1. CDR3 length: 17 amino acids. Germline trimming cut 2 bases from V and 5 bases from J; bases unmatched to any gene: 10. CDR1 and CDR2 (germline): LNHDA, SQIVND (reference sequence). CDR3 DNA sequence: TGTGCCAGTAGTATATTGCCTCCGGGACAGGGGGCCAACGAGCAGTACTTC. It specifies CASSILPPGQGANEQYF. Full variable domain (missing parts from reference TRBV19 and TRBJ2-7): DGGITQSPKYLFRKEGQNVTLSCEQNLNHDAMYWYRQDPGQGLRLIYYSQIVNDFQKGDIAEGYSVSREKKESFPLTVTSAQKNPTAFYLCASSILPPGQGANEQYFGPGTRLTVT.

This CDR3 is CASSSGQGNEQYF. For the CDR3, the DNA is TGTGCCAGCTCGTCCGGACAGGGCAACGAGCAGTACTTC. J is TRBJ2-7 and V is TRBV18; TRBD1 aligns across 8 bases. CDR1 and CDR2 (germline): KGHSH, LQKENI. The CDR3 totals 13 residues. V lost 6 bases, J lost 5 bases, and 6 bases stayed unmatched.

This chain links TRBV6-6 with TRBJ1-5; 7 bases map to TRBD1. The trim removed 0 bases at V and 5 bases at J, leaving 4 bases unmatched. This CDR3 region has 15 residues. Germline CDR1 is MNHNY and CDR2 is SVGAGI (reference sequence). CDR3 in DNA: TGTGCCAGCAGTTACTCTGGGGACAGCTATCAGCCCCAGCATTTT. The encoded protein is CASSYSGDSYQPQHF.

This sequence joins TRBV6-1 and TRBJ2-5; 7 bases line up with TRBD2. V shed 4 bases, J shed 5 bases, and the junction held 10 bases outside the gene matches. The CDR3 has 15 residues. Germline CDR1 and CDR2: MNHNS and SASEGT. CDR3 protein: CASSVGGGSRETQYF. CDR3 DNA: TGTGCCAGCAGTGTAGGTGGCGGGAGTAGGGAGACCCAGTACTTC.

V gene TRBV19 combines with J gene TRBJ2-2, with 10 nucleotides matching TRBD2. This CDR3 comprises 14 residues. Per germline, CDR1 LNHDA and CDR2 SQIVND (reference sequence). V trimming: 7 bases; J trimming: 4 bases; junction bases outside the gene matches: 3. The CDR3 nucleotides are TGTGCCAGTACCCTAGCGGGAGTCACCGGGGAGCTGTTTTTT. This codes for CASTLAGVTGELFF.

The chain has TRBV28 and TRBJ2-7, with TRBD1 as a possible D gene (7 bases). V gave up 5 bases and J gave up 2 bases, with 13 bases separating them. Germline CDR1 reads MDHEN; CDR2 reads SYDVKM. The CDR3 consists of 14 residues. The CDR3 protein is CASSLSGGPYEQYF. The DNA for the CDR3 is TGTGCCAGCAGTCTATCAGGGGGGCCCTACGAGCAGTACTTC.

In this sample, this clone turned up a few times. Within the sample, other DNA sequences also encode this same CDR3. The chain links TRBV5-1 to TRBJ2-3, with D possibly matching TRBD2 (5 bases). Germline CDR1 reads SGHRS; CDR2 reads YFSETQ. The CDR3 is 15 residues long. V lost 0 bases to trimming and J lost 3 bases, with 11 bases between them. In nucleotides, the CDR3 is TGCGCCAGCAGCTTGGTTCCCGGGGAAACAGATACGCAGTATTTT. It specifies CASSLVPGETDTQYF.

This clone was detected a few times. The chain has TRBV14 and TRBJ2-7; TRBD2 matches 13 bases. CDR1 SGHDN and CDR2 FVKESK come from the germline V gene. This CDR3 contains 14 residues. Trimming took 8 bases from V and 0 from J; bases not matched to a gene: 1. The CDR3 protein is CASRTSGSSYEQYF. In nucleotides, the CDR3 is TGTGCCAGCCGGACTAGCGGGAGCTCCTACGAGCAGTACTTC.

The rearrangement joins TRBV10-3 to TRBJ2-2; TRBD2 is a possible D gene (5 bases). The CDR3 sequence is 14 residues long. Germline CDR1 reads ENHRY; CDR2 reads SYGVKD. Trimming left V 2 bases short and J 5 bases short, with 9 bases between. The chain's CDR3 is CAISEPRGTGELFF. DNA for the CDR3: TGTGCCATCAGTGAGCCCCGGGGTACCGGGGAGCTGTTTTTT.

The genes are TRBV7-9 and TRBJ1-1, with 8 bases matching TRBD1. The length of the CDR3 is 12 residues. J was trimmed by 8 bases and V by 4 bases; bases with no gene match: 3. Germline CDR1 SEHNR, CDR2 FQNEAQ (reference sequence). This CDR3 is CASSSTGVEAFF. In DNA form, the CDR3 reads TGTGCCAGCAGCTCGACAGGGGTAGAAGCTTTCTTT.

The rearrangement links TRBV30 to TRBJ2-1; 7 bases align to TRBD2. The CDR3 length is 15 residues. In germline, CDR1 is GTSNPN, CDR2 SVGIG (reference sequence). The V segment lost 7 bases and the J segment 3 bases; nucleotides outside the gene matches: 12. This CDR3 reads CASRGGGGSYNEQFF. CDR3 DNA: TGTGCCTCACGGGGTGGGGGGGGGAGCTACAATGAGCAGTTCTTC.

V and J are TRBV7-3 and TRBJ2-7; 7 bases are shared with TRBD1. Germline CDR1 and CDR2: SGHTA and FQGTGA. The CDR3 is 13 amino acids. With V trimmed by 5 bases and J by 6 bases, 7 bases remained unmatched. The CDR3 loop reads CASSARTGVEQYF. Written as DNA, the CDR3 is TGTGCCAGCAGCGCACGGACAGGTGTCGAGCAGTACTTC.

The CDR3 nucleotides are TGTGCCAGCAGCTTGGCCAGTGTGGTAGGGGGCCACTATGGCTACACCTTC. This translates into CASSLASVVGGHYGYTF. The chain joins TRBV5-5 to TRBJ1-2; 7 bases match TRBD1. The CDR3 has 17 amino acids. CDR1 SGHKS and CDR2 YYEKEE come from the germline V gene (reference sequence). Trimming cost V 0 bases and J 3 bases; bases outside gene matches: 11. Full variable domain (outside the CDR3, taken from reference TRBV5-5 and TRBJ1-2): DAGVTQSPTHLIKTRGQQVTLRCSPISGHKSVSWYQQVLGQGPQFIFQYYEKEERGRGNFPDRFSARQFPNYSSELNVNALLLGDSALYLCASSLASVVGGHYGYTFGSGTRLTVV.

The chain combines TRBV25-1 with TRBJ1-5, with a tentative D call TRBD1 (5 bases). Trimming cost V 7 bases and J 5 bases, with 18 bases left between them. CDR3 size: 15 residues. Germline V gene sequence: CDR1 MGHDK, CDR2 SYGVNS. The CDR3 spells CASTHRCCTDQPQHF. CDR3 DNA sequence: TGTGCCAGCACTCACAGGTGCTGCACCGATCAGCCCCAGCATTTT. The variable domain in full, completed from reference TRBV25-1 and TRBJ1-5, reads EADIYQTPRYLVIGTGKKITLECSQTMGHDKMYWYQQDPGMELHLIHYSYGVNSTEKGDLSSESTVSRIRTEHFPLTLESARPSHTSQYLCASTHRCCTDQPQHFGDGTRLSIL.

The V gene is TRBV9, the J gene TRBJ2-2; 8 nucleotides match TRBD2. CDR3 length equals 17 residues. Germline V gene sequence: CDR1 SGDLS, CDR2 YYNGEE. J gave up 5 bases and V 3 bases, and 12 bases lay outside the gene matches. The CDR3 spells CASSDFRAGRGTGELFF. The DNA for the CDR3 is TGTGCCAGCAGCGATTTCCGTGCCGGGAGGGGAACCGGGGAGCTGTTTTTT.

The chain employs TRBV5-4 and TRBJ2-1; 13 bases align to TRBD2. The germline CDR1 and CDR2 sequences are SGHNT and YYREEE (reference sequence). V lost 4 bases to trimming and J lost 2 bases; unmatched junction nucleotides: 3. The CDR3 contains 16 residues. The CDR3 spells CASSAGTSGAYNEQFF. The CDR3 bases are TGTGCCAGCAGCGCGGGGACTAGCGGGGCCTACAATGAGCAGTTCTTC.